This TCR beta chain was recorded in a study of cytomegalovirus exposure and HLA in healthy donors. The CDR3 spans 13 residues. The PCR was carried out with 60 Vbeta primers and 13 Jbeta primers. Method: immunoSEQ multiplex PCR; TCRdb's copy keeps in-frame clones and lacks some. The data hold about 130,000 clones, with about 80% observed a single time. This rearrangement joins TRBV12-2 to TRBJ2-1; whether TRBD2, the table's D call, matches the DNA was not checked. TRBV12-2 is marked as a pseudogene. The sample was PBMCs. The sequence was obtained from a boy younger than 10 in good health and CMV-seronegative. Written as DNA, the CDR3 is TGTGCAAGTCTAGGGCGGGCCTACAATGAGCAGTTCTTC. This codes for CASLGRAYNEQFF.